This T cell receptor (beta chain) was recorded in a study of T cell responses to AZD1222 COVID-19 vaccine. CDR1 LNHDA and CDR2 SQIVND come from the germline V gene (reference sequence). The CDR3 has 13 amino acids. Trimming cost V 7 bases and J 0 bases, with 8 bases left between them. Sequenced by immunoSEQ multiplex PCR; TCRdb stores in-frame clones only, minus some. The sample carries about 130,000 clones, roughly 90% recorded once. This specimen was peripheral blood, taken 28 days after the second AZD1222 dose. The TCR was taken from an adult who received the AZD1222 COVID-19 vaccine. The chain recombines TRBV19 with TRBJ2-3; D is uncertain. The CDR3 is CASKGSSTDTQYF. The CDR3 nucleotides read TGTGCCAGTAAAGGCAGTAGCACAGATACGCAGTATTTT. The full variable domain, rest sourced from reference TRBV19 and TRBJ2-3, is DGGITQSPKYLFRKEGQNVTLSCEQNLNHDAMYWYRQDPGQGLRLIYYSQIVNDFQKGDIAEGYSVSREKKESFPLTVTSAQKNPTAFYLCASKGSSTDTQYFGPGTRLTVL.